Following are 14 T cell receptor beta chains from one sample sequenced in a study of shared clonotypes between healthy human individuals. TCRdb keeps only in-frame clones here, not all; method: immunoSEQ multiplex PCR. Found here are about 600,000 clones, almost 97% of them singletons; the top ten hold around 0.057%. The source material was naive CD4+ T cells sorted from blood. This sample's subset: CD45RA+ positively selected. Receptor source: a woman between 25 and 40 years old in good health.

The table lists this clone with a count of one. The rearrangement links TRBV19 to TRBJ2-3; TRBD1 aligns across 8 bases. With V trimmed by 4 bases and J by 1 base, 4 bases remained unmatched. Per germline, CDR1 LNHDA and CDR2 SQIVND (reference sequence). The CDR3 runs 15 residues. The CDR3 DNA reads as TGTGCCAGTAGTACCCCGGACAGGGGCACAGATACGCAGTATTTT. This codes for CASSTPDRGTDTQYF.

The chain is built from TRBV30 and TRBJ1-6, with D perhaps matching TRBD1 (5 bases). The germline V gene encodes CDR1 GTSNPN and CDR2 SVGIG (reference sequence). The V end was cut by 0 bases, the J end by 7 bases, with 13 bases between. The length of the CDR3 is 15 residues. Here the CDR3 DNA reads TGTGCCTGGAGTGTACGGCAGGGCAACAATTCACCCCTCCACTTT. Translated, it gives CAWSVRQGNNSPLHF.

This clone appeared a few times. The V call is TRBV2, the J call TRBJ1-1; 8 bases are a match to TRBD1. The junction had 9 bases not matched to a gene; V was cut back by 6 bases and J by 6 bases. This CDR3 is 14 amino acids long. Germline V lookup: CDR1 SNHLY, CDR2 FYNNEI. DNA for the CDR3: TGTGCCAGCAGAACTAGACAGGGGTGGGCTGAAGCTTTCTTT. Protein product: CASRTRQGWAEAFF.

This chain connects TRBV4-1 to TRBJ2-2; 8 bases line up with TRBD2. V was clipped by 4 bases and J by 5 bases; unmatched bases: 9. Germline CDR1 is MGHRA and CDR2 is YSYEKL. The CDR3 spans 16 residues. The chain's CDR3 is CASSRGPGGPTGELFF. In DNA form, the CDR3 reads TGCGCCAGCAGCCGGGGGCCGGGAGGGCCAACCGGGGAGCTGTTTTTT.

The chain carries TRBV18 and TRBJ1-5; 9 bases are a match to TRBD1. The germline gives CDR1 KGHSH, CDR2 LQKENI. CDR3 size: 16 residues. J was trimmed by 3 bases and V by 6 bases; bases with no gene match: 9. CDR3 DNA: TGTGCCAGCTCCCCAGAATACAGGGGGCTCAATCAGCCCCAGCATTTT. Protein sequence: CASSPEYRGLNQPQHF. The complete variable domain, with remaining parts taken from reference TRBV18 and TRBJ1-5, reads NAGVMQNPRHLVRRRGQEARLRCSPMKGHSHVYWYRQLPEEGLKFMVYLQKENIIDESGMPKERFSAEFPKEGPSILRIQQVVRGDSAAYFCASSPEYRGLNQPQHFGDGTRLSIL.

This chain joins TRBV6-5 and TRBJ1-4; TRBD1 agrees at 7 bases. This CDR3 comprises 15 residues. V trimming: 5 bases; J trimming: 1 base; junction bases outside the gene matches: 4. Germline lookup yields CDR1 MNHEY and CDR2 SVGAGI. The CDR3 is CASSPTGETNEKLFF. CDR3 DNA: TGTGCCAGCAGTCCCACAGGGGAAACTAATGAAAAACTGTTTTTT.

A note on this clone: Other nucleotide sequences in the sample specify the same CDR3. This chain links TRBV28 with TRBJ2-2; the D is unclear. The V end lost 4 bases, the J end lost 1 base, and 7 bases lay between the germline ends. Germline CDR1 and CDR2: MDHEN and SYDVKM. The CDR3 sequence is 14 residues long. The CDR3, as DNA: TGTGCCAGCAGTTCGGGTCAGAACACCGGGGAGCTGTTTTTT. Protein sequence: CASSSGQNTGELFF.

The chain carries TRBV7-6 and TRBJ2-5; unclear D gene. Between the trimmed V and J ends, which lost 0 bases and 9 bases, there was a span of 8 bases. The germline CDR1 and CDR2 sequences are SGHVS and FNYEAQ. This CDR3 has 12 amino acids. As DNA, the CDR3 is TGTGCCAGCAGCTTAGCGGCCCGGGCCCAGTACTTC. Amino acid sequence: CASSLAARAQYF. Full variable domain (missing parts from reference TRBV7-6 and TRBJ2-5): GAGVSQSPRYKVTKRGQDVALRCDPISGHVSLYWYRQALGQGPEFLTYFNYEAQQDKSGLPNDRFSAERPEGSISTLTIQRTEQRDSAMYRCASSLAARAQYFGPGTRLLVL.

The V gene is TRBV7-3, the J gene TRBJ2-1, with 8 bases aligning to TRBD2. V lost 2 bases and J lost 4; bases outside the gene matches: 4. The CDR3 spans 15 residues. Germline CDR1 reads SGHTA; CDR2 reads FQGTGA. This CDR3 is CASSLAGRGYNEQFF. As DNA, the CDR3 is TGTGCCAGCAGCTTAGCCGGGAGGGGATACAATGAGCAGTTCTTC.

V gene TRBV7-2 combines with J gene TRBJ2-7; D tentatively reads TRBD1 or TRBD2 (6 bases each). Trimming removed 3 bases from V and 3 bases from J, with 12 bases in between. This CDR3 region has 14 residues. The germline V gene has CDR1 SGHTA and CDR2 FQGNSA. DNA of the CDR3: TGTGCCAGCAGCTTCACGGGGGCGGTCTACGAGCAGTACTTC. Encoded protein: CASSFTGAVYEQYF.

This clone appeared a single time. The rearrangement joins TRBV7-9 to TRBJ1-6; D is unresolved. The ends were cut back, 1 base at V and 10 bases at J, with 14 bases in the middle. Germline V gene data show CDR1 as SEHNR and CDR2 as FQNEAQ (reference sequence). The length of the CDR3 is 15 residues. Written as DNA, the CDR3 is TGTGCCAGCAGCTTAGGAGGTCAGAGGGAGTCACCCCTCCACTTT. Translation gives CASSLGGQRESPLHF.

CDR3 in DNA: TGCGCCAGCAGCTTGGCCCGAGACAGGAACACTGAAGCTTTCTTT. This gives the protein CASSLARDRNTEAFF. The chain combines TRBV5-1 with TRBJ1-1; tentatively, D is TRBD1 (5 bases). Germline V gives CDR1 SGHRS, CDR2 YFSETQ. CDR3 length equals 15 residues. V lost 0 bases and J lost 1, with 10 bases in between.

This rearrangement joins TRBV2 to TRBJ1-2; 9 positions match TRBD1. V shed 7 bases and J 2 bases; nucleotides not matched to a gene: 17. The CDR3 consists of 18 residues. Germline V gene lookup returns CDR1 SNHLY and CDR2 FYNNEI. The CDR3 sequence: CASTGKRTGGTGNYGYTF. CDR3 nucleotide sequence: TGTGCCAGCACCGGAAAACGCACGGGAGGGACAGGGAACTATGGCTACACCTTC.

To note about this clone: The same CDR3 arises from other DNA sequences in this sample as well. The chain links TRBV18 to TRBJ2-2; D remains unclear. The V and J ends lost 3 bases and 5 bases respectively, with 4 bases between them. This CDR3 region has 12 residues. Germline V gene lookup returns CDR1 KGHSH and CDR2 LQKENI. CDR3 sequence: CASSPGTGELFF. The CDR3 DNA is TGTGCCAGCTCACCTGGGACCGGGGAGCTGTTTTTT.